Each of the 15 T cell receptor beta chains below was sequenced from the same sample in a study of blood T cell repertoires in COVID-19 (TCRdb year 2020). Receptor amplification or capture employed the immunoSEQ multiplex PCR assay. As stored in TCRdb, this immuneACCESS dataset retains in-frame rearrangements with V and J assigned. A fraction of the clones does not appear; measured against another copy, unresolved V genes explain less than half of the discrepancy, and the remainder lacks a known reason. The sample has some 310,000 clones on record, approximately 87% of them singletons. The top ten hold 2.5% to 3.5% of the sample. Sample: peripheral blood. The receptors originated from a woman aged 25 to 45 with COVID-19, enrolled during active disease.

Comments on this clone: The junction departs from germline at one end; a sequencing error may be responsible. The rearrangement uses TRBV5-1 and TRBJ1-2; 7 positions agree with TRBD1. Germline lookup yields CDR1 SGHRS and CDR2 YFSETQ. This CDR3 spans 14 amino acids. CDR3 nucleotides: TGCGCCAGCAGCATTGAAACCGGGACAGTGGGGATCGCCTTC. Protein: CASSIETGTVGIAF. Variable domain in full (rest from reference TRBV5-1 and TRBJ1-2): KAGVTQTPRYLIKTRGQQVTLSCSPISGHRSVSWYQQTPGQGLQFLFEYFSETQRNKGNFPGRFSGRQFSNSRSEMNVSTLELGDSALYLCASSIETGTVGIAFGSGTRLTVV.

The rearrangement joins TRBV24-1 to TRBJ1-5; possibly TRBD1 for D (5 bases). CDR3 length equals 13 residues. With 5 bases removed from V and 4 bases from J, the gap between germline ends came to 8 bases. The germline gives CDR1 KGHDR, CDR2 SFDVKD. The CDR3 nucleotides are TGTGCCACCAGTGTTACAGGTAATCAGCCCCAGCATTTT. Protein product: CATSVTGNQPQHF.

The V call is TRBV24-1, the J call TRBJ2-5; 11 bases map to TRBD2. V trimming: 4 bases; J trimming: 3 bases; junction bases outside the gene matches: 15. Looked up from germline, CDR1 is KGHDR and CDR2 is SFDVKD. This CDR3 contains 19 residues. The CDR3 is CATSDAGQGSSGREETQYF. As DNA, the CDR3 is TGTGCCACCAGTGACGCGGGACAGGGAAGTAGCGGGAGGGAAGAGACCCAGTACTTC.

This clone came up a few times. The V gene is TRBV5-4, the J gene TRBJ2-5, with 9 bases that match TRBD1. Germline assignment: CDR1 SGHNT and CDR2 YYREEE (reference sequence). CDR3 length: 14 residues. With V trimmed by 4 bases and J by 2 bases, 3 bases remained unmatched. For the CDR3, the DNA is TGTGCCAGCAGCAAACAGGGGGCACAAGAGACCCAGTACTTC. Translation: CASSKQGAQETQYF.

This chain joins TRBV12-3 or TRBV12-4 and TRBJ1-2; no reliable D call. Trimming cost V 4 bases and J 8 bases, with 14 bases left between them. The CDR3 consists of 13 residues. The CDR3 sequence: CASSSGPTGGYTF. The CDR3 region has the DNA TGTGCCAGCAGTTCCGGACCAACGGGAGGCTACACCTTC.

The count of this clone is one. This chain joins TRBV10-2 and TRBJ2-1, with 13 bases identical to TRBD2. The CDR3 extends over 16 amino acids. Germline CDR1 WSHSY, CDR2 SAAADI. The V gene end was trimmed by 6 bases and the J gene end by 3 bases; junction bases not matched to a gene: 5. The CDR3 DNA sequence: TGCGCCAGCAGGGGACGACTAGCGGGAGGCTACAATGAGCAGTTCTTC. This translates into CASRGRLAGGYNEQFF.

This sequence joins TRBV11-2 and TRBJ2-7; 10 nucleotides line up with TRBD2. Per the germline V gene, CDR1 is SGHAT and CDR2 is FQNNGV. V gave up 5 bases and J gave up 4 bases; unmatched junction bases: 5. CDR3 length: 14 residues. This chain's CDR3 is CASSPGTSAYEQYF. CDR3 nucleotides: TGTGCCAGCAGCCCCGGGACTAGCGCTTACGAGCAGTACTTC. Full variable domain (remainder filled in from reference TRBV11-2 and TRBJ2-7): EAGVAQSPRYKIIEKRQSVAFWCNPISGHATLYWYQQILGQGPKLLIQFQNNGVVDDSQLPKDRFSAERLKGVDSTLKIQPAKLEDSAVYLCASSPGTSAYEQYFGPGTRLTVT.

This chain links TRBV6-5 with TRBJ1-1; a possible D gene is TRBD1 (5 bases). Trimming removed 2 bases at V and 5 bases at J, with 15 bases between. CDR1 and CDR2 from the germline V gene are MNHEY and SVGAGI. This CDR3 contains 15 residues. The chain's CDR3 is CASSYPEGRATEAFF. CDR3 nucleotide sequence: TGTGCCAGCAGTTACCCCGAAGGCAGGGCTACTGAAGCTTTCTTT.

Of note for this clone: Other DNA sequences in the same sample also yield this CDR3. The genes are TRBV18 and TRBJ1-5, with D tentatively TRBD1 (5 bases). Trimming removed 6 bases from V and 3 bases from J, with 12 bases in between. The germline V gene encodes CDR1 KGHSH and CDR2 LQKENI. The CDR3 has 14 amino acids. CDR3 in DNA: TGTGCCAGCTCCCCCGACAGATCCAATCAGCCCCAGCATTTT. As protein: CASSPDRSNQPQHF.

The CDR3: CAWKPTAGSEKLFF. CDR3 sequence (DNA): TGTGCCTGGAAACCGACGGCGGGGAGTGAAAAACTGTTTTTT. The chain combines TRBV30 with TRBJ1-4, with D unclear. The CDR3 covers 14 residues. Deletions cut 4 bases from V and 7 bases from J, with 16 bases between. Germline values: CDR1 GTSNPN, CDR2 SVGIG (reference sequence).

The V and J genes are TRBV5-1 and TRBJ1-2, with 9 bases that match TRBD1. The length of the CDR3 is 14 residues. Germline CDR1 is SGHRS and CDR2 is YFSETQ. The junction had 8 bases not matched to a gene; V was cut back by 6 bases and J by 5 bases. The CDR3 spells CASKGTGTTYGYTF. The CDR3 DNA reads TGCGCCAGCAAAGGGACAGGGACAACTTATGGCTACACCTTC.

This chain uses TRBV5-1 with TRBJ1-3, with 7 bases fitting TRBD1. The V gene's germline CDR1 is SGHRS and CDR2 YFSETQ. Losses at the gene ends were 5 bases for V and 2 bases for J; bases not matched to a gene: 4. This CDR3 comprises 14 residues. The CDR3 DNA is TGCGCCAGCAGGCCGCAGGGGGCTGGAAACACCATATATTTT. Translating gives CASRPQGAGNTIYF.

The chain links TRBV19 to TRBJ1-1; 7 nucleotides match TRBD1. The CDR3 sequence is 13 residues long. Germline V gives CDR1 LNHDA, CDR2 SQIVND (reference sequence). With 5 bases clipped from V and 5 bases from J, the junction kept 5 bases outside the gene matches. CDR3 nucleotides: TGTGCCAGTAGTCTGGTCAGGGGGACTGAAGCTTTCTTT. This gives the protein CASSLVRGTEAFF.

V and J are TRBV11-2 and TRBJ2-7; the D gene is possibly TRBD1 (6 bases). Trimming removed 5 bases from V and 4 bases from J, with 18 bases in between. CDR3 length: 15 residues. The germline V gene has CDR1 SGHAT and CDR2 FQNNGV. CDR3 DNA sequence: TGTGCCAGCAGCCCCCACAGGGCCATGGCTTACGAGCAGTACTTC. Residues: CASSPHRAMAYEQYF.

This clone has just one count. The chain uses TRBV2 and TRBJ2-2; the match to TRBD2 covers 11 bases. The V segment lost 6 bases and the J segment 1 base; nucleotides outside the gene matches: 4. Germline V lookup: CDR1 SNHLY, CDR2 FYNNEI. The CDR3 has 16 amino acids. This CDR3 is CASRETSGVNTGELFF. The CDR3 region has the DNA TGTGCCAGCAGGGAGACTAGCGGGGTGAACACCGGGGAGCTGTTTTTT.